This TCR beta chain was recorded in a study of CD8 T cells in Susac syndrome. With random hexamers, reverse transcription was performed on about 0.5 to 1 ug of RNA. MiXCR was run by TCRdb on the immunoSEQ multiplex PCR reads, yielding one entry per CDR3 protein. The repertoire holds some 200,000 distinct CDR3 sequences, with roughly 94% as singletons. As controls, healthy donors matched for age and sex were used. The sample holds one count of this clonotype. Germline V CDR1 and CDR2: DFQATT, SNEGSKA (reference sequence). This CDR3 has 14 amino acids. With 5 bases removed from V and 6 bases from J, the gap between germline ends came to 17 bases.

Sequences were obtained from CD4+ T cells from PBMCs. The chain links TRBV20-1 to TRBJ2-1; D may match TRBD1 or TRBD2 (5 bases each). The sequence was collected from a human donor in good health. The CDR3: CSALAPQGVNEQFF. CDR3 bases: TGCAGTGCTCTAGCCCCCCAGGGCGTCAATGAGCAGTTCTTC.